This T cell receptor (beta chain) was profiled in a study of blood T cell repertoires in COVID-19. The data were produced by immunoSEQ multiplex PCR, yet TCRdb's version contains in-frame clones alone and is incomplete. The table lists roughly 520,000 clones, roughly 90% of them singletons. The CDR3 length is 11 residues. V shed 4 bases and J shed 12 bases, with 13 bases lying between them. Germline V gene sequence: CDR1 SGHDT, CDR2 YYEEEE. The sequence was obtained from a woman aged 40 to 55 who had recovered from COVID-19. Source material: PBMCs or T cells enriched from blood (not recorded which). This chain links TRBV5-6 with TRBJ1-2; D not certain. CDR3 sequence reads: CASSNPSSHTF. The CDR3 DNA reads TGTGCCAGCAGCAATCCCTCGTCCCACACCTTC.